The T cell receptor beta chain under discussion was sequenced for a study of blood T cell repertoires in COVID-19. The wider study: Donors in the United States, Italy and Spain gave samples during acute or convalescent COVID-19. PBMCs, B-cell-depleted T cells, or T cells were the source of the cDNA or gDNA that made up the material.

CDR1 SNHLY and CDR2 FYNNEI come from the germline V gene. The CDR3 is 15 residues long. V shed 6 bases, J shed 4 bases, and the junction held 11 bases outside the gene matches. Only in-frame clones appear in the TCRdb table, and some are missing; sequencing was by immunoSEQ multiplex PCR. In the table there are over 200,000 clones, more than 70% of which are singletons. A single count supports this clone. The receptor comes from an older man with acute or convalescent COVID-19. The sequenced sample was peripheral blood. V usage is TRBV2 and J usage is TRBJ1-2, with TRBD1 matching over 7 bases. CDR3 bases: TGTGCCAGCAGAACCCGACAGGGTCAGGGCTATGGCTACACCTTC. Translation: CASRTRQGQGYGYTF.